One and the same sample provided the 16 T cell receptor beta chains below, sequenced in a study of cytomegalovirus exposure and HLA in healthy donors. TCRdb keeps only in-frame clones here, not all; method: immunoSEQ multiplex PCR. The data show about 220,000 clones, about 89% seen once. The source material was PBMCs. The receptors were sampled from a woman younger than 30 in good health and CMV-seronegative.

This clone was counted once. CDR3 in amino acids: CASSQDSWESETQYF. CDR3 sequence (DNA): TGCGCCAGCAGCCAAGATTCTTGGGAGTCGGAGACCCAGTACTTC. The chain joins TRBV4-1 to TRBJ2-5; D is perhaps TRBD2 (5 bases). V was pared by 0 bases and J by 5 bases, with 13 bases between. Germline lookup yields CDR1 MGHRA and CDR2 YSYEKL. The CDR3 sequence is 15 residues long.

V usage is TRBV10-2 and J usage is TRBJ2-3; 9 bases are a match to TRBD2. CDR1 is WSHSY and CDR2 is SAAADI in the germline V gene. After removal of 7 bases from V and 4 bases from J, the junction contained 12 bases not matched to a gene. This CDR3 contains 16 residues. DNA for the CDR3: TGCGCCAGCACATCTCCCATCAGACTAGCGGCAGATACGCAGTATTTT. This gives the protein CASTSPIRLAADTQYF.

This clone was detected only a few times. CDR3 residues: CASSYVVGGEQYF. The CDR3 coding sequence is TGTGCCAGCAGTTATGTCGTGGGGGGAGAGCAGTACTTC. This chain uses TRBV6-5 with TRBJ2-7, with D perhaps matching TRBD2 (6 bases). CDR3 length: 13 amino acids. Germline CDR1 reads MNHEY; CDR2 reads SVGAGI. Deletions cut 3 bases from V and 7 bases from J, with 13 bases between.

The chain employs TRBV25-1 and TRBJ2-1, with TRBD2 matching 10 bases. The germline V gene has CDR1 MGHDK and CDR2 SYGVNS. This CDR3 has 15 residues. The V and J ends lost 4 bases and 9 bases, in that order; junction bases with no gene match: 9. CDR3 region: CASSAAGGPSGEQFF. Written as DNA, the CDR3 is TGTGCCAGCAGTGCAGCGGGAGGGCCCTCCGGTGAGCAGTTCTTC. Full variable domain (remainder filled in from reference TRBV25-1 and TRBJ2-1): EADIYQTPRYLVIGTGKKITLECSQTMGHDKMYWYQQDPGMELHLIHYSYGVNSTEKGDLSSESTVSRIRTEHFPLTLESARPSHTSQYLCASSAAGGPSGEQFFGPGTRLTVL.

The V and J genes are TRBV2 and TRBJ2-7; D may be TRBD1 (5 bases). This CDR3 contains 14 residues. In germline, CDR1 is SNHLY, CDR2 FYNNEI. With 5 bases removed from V and 2 bases from J, the gap between germline ends came to 13 bases. CDR3 in amino acids: CASSTPDRTYEQYF. In nucleotides, the CDR3 is TGTGCCAGCAGTACCCCTGACAGAACCTACGAGCAGTACTTC.

CDR3 amino acids: CASSVWTGGTEAFF. CDR3 sequence (DNA): TGTGCCAGCAGTGTGTGGACAGGGGGCACTGAAGCTTTCTTT. The gene calls are TRBV2 and TRBJ1-1; 10 positions match TRBD1. This CDR3 is built from 14 residues. Germline values: CDR1 SNHLY, CDR2 FYNNEI. The junction had 3 bases not matched to a gene; V was cut back by 4 bases and J by 4 bases. Full variable domain (remainder filled in from reference TRBV2 and TRBJ1-1): EPEVTQTPSHQVTQMGQEVILRCVPISNHLYFYWYRQILGQKVEFLVSFYNNEISEKSEIFDDQFSVERPDGSNFTLKIRSTKLEDSAMYFCASSVWTGGTEAFFGQGTRLTVV.

The chain carries TRBV6-5 and TRBJ2-3; TRBD2 aligns across 7 bases. CDR3 length equals 15 residues. The germline V gene has CDR1 MNHEY and CDR2 SVGAGI. With 2 bases clipped from V and 2 bases from J, the junction kept 4 bases outside the gene matches. The CDR3 loop is CASSYASGTTDTQYF. Here the CDR3 DNA reads TGTGCCAGCAGTTACGCAAGCGGGACCACAGATACGCAGTATTTT.

This chain connects TRBV29-1 to TRBJ1-5; 9 positions agree with TRBD1. With V trimmed by 7 bases and J by 6 bases, 7 bases remained unmatched. CDR3 size: 13 residues. CDR1 and CDR2 (germline): SQVTM, ANQGSEA. The CDR3 spells CSAATGGGQPQHF. The CDR3 DNA reads as TGCAGCGCAGCTACAGGGGGCGGTCAGCCCCAGCATTTT.

The rearrangement links TRBV5-4 to TRBJ1-2; 8 positions agree with TRBD1. CDR3 length: 15 residues. From germline, CDR1 is SGHNT and CDR2 YYREEE (reference sequence). V trimming: 0 bases; J trimming: 5 bases; junction bases outside the gene matches: 6. CDR3 loop: CASSLVGQVTYGYTF. In DNA, the CDR3 is TGTGCCAGCAGCTTGGTGGGACAGGTCACATATGGCTACACCTTC.

V gene TRBV28 combines with J gene TRBJ1-2, with TRBD1 as a possible D gene (5 bases). V was clipped by 3 bases and J by 6 bases, with 11 bases between them. The CDR3 is 13 amino acids. The V gene's germline CDR1 is MDHEN and CDR2 SYDVKM. CDR3 DNA: TGTGCCAGCAGTTTGGGAGGGACCGATGGCTACACCTTC. Protein: CASSLGGTDGYTF.

The rearrangement links TRBV19 to TRBJ1-1; 7 bases line up with TRBD1. The CDR3 is 13 amino acids. CDR1 LNHDA and CDR2 SQIVND come from the germline V gene (reference sequence). J lost 6 bases, V lost 2 bases, and 3 bases had no gene match. Here the CDR3 reads CASSIPGGPEAFF. CDR3 in DNA: TGTGCCAGTAGTATACCAGGGGGTCCTGAAGCTTTCTTT.

As for this clone: Other DNA variants within this sample encode the same CDR3. V usage is TRBV27 and J usage is TRBJ1-1; D is uncertain. The length of the CDR3 is 14 residues. The V end was cut by 0 bases, the J end by 1 base, with 6 bases between. Germline CDR1 is MNHEY and CDR2 is SMNVEV (reference sequence). CDR3 region: CASSLSGGNTEAFF. Written as DNA, the CDR3 is TGTGCCAGCAGTTTATCAGGAGGGAACACTGAAGCTTTCTTT.

This chain connects TRBV2 to TRBJ2-2; 9 bases agree with TRBD2. The junction had 9 bases not matched to a gene; V was cut back by 2 bases and J by 5 bases. Per germline, CDR1 SNHLY and CDR2 FYNNEI. The CDR3 runs to 17 residues. CDR3 protein: CASSETAGGPVTGELFF. In DNA form, the CDR3 reads TGTGCCAGCAGTGAAACGGCGGGAGGGCCGGTGACCGGGGAGCTGTTTTTT.

The V gene is TRBV4-1, the J gene TRBJ2-7; TRBD2 agrees at 7 bases. CDR1 and CDR2 (germline): MGHRA, YSYEKL. With V trimmed by 3 bases and J by 6 bases, 14 bases remained unmatched. CDR3 length: 16 residues. The chain's CDR3 is CASSQFALAGVGEQYF. CDR3 nucleotides: TGCGCCAGCAGCCAGTTCGCACTGGCGGGAGTGGGCGAGCAGTACTTC.

This chain connects TRBV5-1 to TRBJ2-2; the match to TRBD2 covers 7 bases. Germline loops: CDR1 SGHRS, CDR2 YFSETQ. V dropped 0 bases and J dropped 7; count of bases not matched to a gene: 6. This CDR3 spans 15 amino acids. DNA of the CDR3: TGCGCCAGCAGCTTGGATGCGGGAGTAAACGGGGAGCTGTTTTTT. Its translation: CASSLDAGVNGELFF.

V is TRBV11-3 and J is TRBJ2-7; D ambiguous. This CDR3 comprises 16 residues. The germline V gene has CDR1 SGHNT and CDR2 YENEEA. The V end was cut by 5 bases, the J end by 2 bases, with 19 bases between. DNA of the CDR3: TGTGCCAGCAGCGCCCGTTCTACGGTCCCGCCCTACGAGCAGTACTTC. Protein sequence: CASSARSTVPPYEQYF.